This TCR beta chain was retrieved from a study of T cell responses to AZD1222 COVID-19 vaccine (dated by TCRdb to the early 2020s). Study-wide context: TCR sequencing was performed for 233 trial participants, of whom some 200 were given two doses of AZD1222 and around 25 were given two doses of MenACWY control vaccine. Enrollment into the trials was organized by age into subgroups of 18-55, 56-69 and 70-plus years, and those subgroups contained roughly 150, 30 and 60 TCR-sequenced participants, respectively. The full study reports these points: The vaccine-associated CD4 TCRs covered the entire spike protein, and the dominant responses fell in regions 160-218 and 743-854. Conclusions about previously exposed vaccinees are limited because only five or six AZD1222 recipients were SARS-CoV-2 seropositive at baseline. Reportedly, close to half of the unique spike-specific TCRs recognized epitopes lying outside the regions that are mutated in the B.1.351 and B.1.1.7 variants. Because no samples from the day 14 peak response were available, repertoires could be characterized only after the peak T cell response. Participants were mostly white British, with more females than males. The authors suggested clonal diversity may have been underestimated. The 56-69-year group was small, and its depth increase did not reach significance, likely because of low power. A significant rise in spike-specific TCR breadth and depth was observed after two AZD1222 doses relative to day 0 and relative to MenACWY recipients.

The time point label on this specimen signifies: about 28 days (+/-7) after the second vaccine dose. AZD1222 recipients with second doses at about 4 weeks or about 12 weeks were pooled, because spike-specific TCR depth and breadth did not differ between schedules. Samples from vaccinated people were obtained from the UK trials COV001 and COV002, which included a single-blind randomized controlled phase 2/3 trial of AZD1222 (ChAdOx1 nCoV-19) in healthy adults. For TCRbeta chain sequencing, PBMC samples were collected from trial participants at day 0 and at day 28 after the second dose. For this clone: Its antigen is currently not known. Per-base qualities were not stored, and no clone one base away is much larger.

Trimming costs V 1 base and J 2 bases, and their ends lie 4 bases apart. From the cysteine through the phenylalanine, the CDR3 covers 13 amino acids. CDR3 DNA only is kept here, 39 bases in frame from base 1. Sequences MNHEY (CDR1) and SVGAGI (CDR2) are obtained from the germline V gene. The CDR3 regions of human TCRbeta chains were analyzed by immunosequencing. Under the source paper's analysis protocol: TCRs in the repertoires were matched against a reference library of SARS-CoV-2-specific TCRs that had been generated with the MIRA antigen-specificity platform. Breadth was defined as the fraction of unique TCRs that were SARS-CoV-2-associated. Depth was defined as the fraction of total T cells that were SARS-CoV-2-associated. Using the MIRA data, each spike-specific TCR was assigned both to the spike region to which the TCR was reactive and to a CD4 or CD8 class. Log10-transformed breadth and depth values were compared by one-way ANOVA with Sidak's multiple comparisons tests. The clones in this table, taken by TCRdb from immuneACCESS, are in-frame only. Not every clone is retained; where verified, under half of the shortfall comes from an unresolved V gene, and the cause of the rest is unknown. From that table come the V and J calls and clone size; the DNA was used to work out D and trimming. The sample profile shows 100,000 or so clones; 87% of them were found once. About 2.5% of the sample goes to the ten largest clones.

The sequences come from peripheral blood, collected 28 days after the second AZD1222 dose. This receptor was taken from an adult who received the AZD1222 COVID-19 vaccine. The receptor chain draws on TRBV6-5 and TRBJ2-3; confidence is insufficient to name the D gene. The CDR3 protein: CASSYFYTDTQYF. Read as DNA, the sequence is TGTGCCAGCAGTTACTTCTACACAGATACGCAGTATTTT.